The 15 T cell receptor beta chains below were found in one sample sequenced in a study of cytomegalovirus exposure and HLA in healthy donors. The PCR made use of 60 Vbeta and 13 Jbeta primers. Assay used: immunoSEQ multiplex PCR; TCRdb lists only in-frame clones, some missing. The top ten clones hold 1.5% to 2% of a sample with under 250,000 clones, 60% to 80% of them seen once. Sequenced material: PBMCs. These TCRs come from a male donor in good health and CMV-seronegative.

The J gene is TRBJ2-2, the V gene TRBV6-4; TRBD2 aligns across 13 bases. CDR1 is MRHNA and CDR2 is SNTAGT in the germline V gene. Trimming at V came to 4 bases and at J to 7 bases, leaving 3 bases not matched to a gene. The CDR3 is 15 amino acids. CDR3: CASSGLAGGGGELFF. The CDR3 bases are TGTGCCAGCAGTGGACTAGCGGGAGGAGGCGGGGAGCTGTTTTTT.

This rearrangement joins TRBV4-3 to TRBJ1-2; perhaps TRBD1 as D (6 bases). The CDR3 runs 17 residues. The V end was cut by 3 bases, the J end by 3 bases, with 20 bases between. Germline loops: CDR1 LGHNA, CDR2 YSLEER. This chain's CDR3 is CASSQWDEGHGDYGYTF. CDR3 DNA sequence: TGCGCCAGCAGCCAGTGGGATGAGGGACACGGGGACTATGGCTACACCTTC.

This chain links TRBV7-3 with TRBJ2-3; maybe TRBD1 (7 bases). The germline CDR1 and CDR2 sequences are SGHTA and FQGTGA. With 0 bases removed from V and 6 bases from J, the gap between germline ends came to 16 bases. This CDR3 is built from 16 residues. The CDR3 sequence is CASSLTRGAQQDTQYF. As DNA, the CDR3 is TGTGCCAGCAGCTTAACCAGGGGGGCTCAACAGGATACGCAGTATTTT.

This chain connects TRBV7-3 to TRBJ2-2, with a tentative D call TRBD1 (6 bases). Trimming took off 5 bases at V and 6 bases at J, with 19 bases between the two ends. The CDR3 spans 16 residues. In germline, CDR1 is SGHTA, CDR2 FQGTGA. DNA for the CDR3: TGTGCCAGCAGCCCCCGACAGGCGCGAAAGGCCGGGGAGCTGTTTTTT. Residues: CASSPRQARKAGELFF.

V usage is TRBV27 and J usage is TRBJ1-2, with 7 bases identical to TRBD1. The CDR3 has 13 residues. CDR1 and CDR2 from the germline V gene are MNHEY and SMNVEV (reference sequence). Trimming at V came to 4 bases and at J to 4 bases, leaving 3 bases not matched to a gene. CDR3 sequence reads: CASSYRGFYGYTF. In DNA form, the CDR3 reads TGTGCCAGCAGTTACAGGGGCTTCTATGGCTACACCTTC.

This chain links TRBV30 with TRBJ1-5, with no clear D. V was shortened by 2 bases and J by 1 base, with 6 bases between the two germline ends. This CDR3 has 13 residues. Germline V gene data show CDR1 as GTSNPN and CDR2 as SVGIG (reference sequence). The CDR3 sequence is CAWSQESNQPQHF. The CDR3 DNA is TGTGCCTGGAGTCAGGAAAGCAATCAGCCCCAGCATTTT.

The CDR3 DNA reads TGTGCCAGCAGCTTCGGTAACAATCAGCCCCAGCATTTT. Amino acid sequence: CASSFGNNQPQHF. V gene TRBV7-8 combines with J gene TRBJ1-5; D remains unclear. Germline CDR1 SGHVS, CDR2 FQNEAQ. This CDR3 spans 13 amino acids. V lost 3 bases and J lost 3, with 6 bases in between.

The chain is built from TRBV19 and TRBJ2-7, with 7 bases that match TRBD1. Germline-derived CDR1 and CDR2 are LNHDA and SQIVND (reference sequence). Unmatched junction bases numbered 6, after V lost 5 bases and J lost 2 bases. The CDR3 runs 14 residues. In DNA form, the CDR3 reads TGTGCCAGTAGTCCGCGACAGGGACCCTACGAGCAGTACTTC. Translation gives CASSPRQGPYEQYF.

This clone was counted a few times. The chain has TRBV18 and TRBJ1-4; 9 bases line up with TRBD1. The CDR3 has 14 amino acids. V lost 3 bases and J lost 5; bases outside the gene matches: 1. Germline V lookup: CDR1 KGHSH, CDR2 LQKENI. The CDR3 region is CASSPGTGNEKLFF. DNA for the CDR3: TGTGCCAGCTCACCCGGGACAGGGAATGAAAAACTGTTTTTT.

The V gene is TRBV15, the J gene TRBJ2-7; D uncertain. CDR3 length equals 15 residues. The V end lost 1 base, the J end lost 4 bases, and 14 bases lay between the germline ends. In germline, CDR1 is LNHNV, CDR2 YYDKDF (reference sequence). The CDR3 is CATSRGTSPVYEQYF. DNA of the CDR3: TGTGCCACCAGCAGAGGAACTTCCCCTGTATACGAGCAGTACTTC.

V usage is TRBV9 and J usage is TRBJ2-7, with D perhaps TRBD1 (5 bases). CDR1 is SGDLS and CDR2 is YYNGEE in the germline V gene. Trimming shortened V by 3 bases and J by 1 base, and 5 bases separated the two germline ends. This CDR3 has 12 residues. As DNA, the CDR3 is TGTGCCAGCAGCGAGGGGTCCTACGAGCAGTACTTC. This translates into CASSEGSYEQYF.

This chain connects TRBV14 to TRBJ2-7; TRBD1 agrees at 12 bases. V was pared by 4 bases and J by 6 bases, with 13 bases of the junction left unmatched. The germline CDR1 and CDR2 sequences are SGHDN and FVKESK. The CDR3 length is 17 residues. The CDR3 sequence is CASSRWDRGPRTTEQYF. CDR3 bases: TGTGCCAGCAGCCGTTGGGACAGGGGGCCCAGGACTACCGAGCAGTACTTC.

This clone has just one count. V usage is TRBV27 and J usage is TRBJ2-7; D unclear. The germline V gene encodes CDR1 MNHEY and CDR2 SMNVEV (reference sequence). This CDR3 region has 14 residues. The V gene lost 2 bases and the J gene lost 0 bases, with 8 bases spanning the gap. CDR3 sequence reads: CASSLGRHSYEQYF. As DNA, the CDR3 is TGTGCCAGCAGTTTAGGCAGACACTCCTACGAGCAGTACTTC.

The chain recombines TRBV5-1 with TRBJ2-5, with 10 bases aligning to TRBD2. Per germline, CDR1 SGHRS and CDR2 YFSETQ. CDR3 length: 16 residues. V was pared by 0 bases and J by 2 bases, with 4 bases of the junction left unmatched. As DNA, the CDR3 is TGCGCCAGCAGCTTGGGGGCTAGCGGGGGACAAGAGACCCAGTACTTC. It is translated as CASSLGASGGQETQYF.

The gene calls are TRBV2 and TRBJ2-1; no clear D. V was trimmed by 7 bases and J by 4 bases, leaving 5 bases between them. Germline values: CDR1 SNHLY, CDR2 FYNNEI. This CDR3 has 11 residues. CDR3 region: CASTPYNEQFF. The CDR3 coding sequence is TGTGCCAGCACCCCGTACAATGAGCAGTTCTTC.